This T cell receptor beta chain was profiled in a study of CD8 T cells in ankylosing spondylitis (dated by TCRdb to about 2017). Looking at the study overall: T cell receptor beta repertoires were profiled in healthy donors and ankylosing spondylitis patients so that disease-linked TCR variants could be found. In total, the full study cohort was made up of 95 to 110 healthy donors and 20 to 25 ankylosing spondylitis patients. Peripheral blood was sampled, and synovial fluid was also collected from ankylosing spondylitis patients.

In this sample, this clonotype turned up a few times. Its antigen specificity is not known. The record has no base qualities; no much larger clone is one base away. Findings and caveats that apply to the study as a whole: Blood from ankylosing spondylitis patients appeared to be characterized by a TCR beta motif composed of several highly homologous amino acid variants. Some of the motif variants had been reported before in the synovial fluid and blood of reactive arthritis patients, a finding that suggests common disease-initiation mechanisms. A CD8+ phenotype was shown by the disease-linked clones, which were found at relatively low frequencies in peripheral blood. The disease-linked clones were reported to be significantly enriched in matched synovial fluid samples from ankylosing spondylitis patients.

TCRdb names Illumina HiSeq 2500 as the instrument used. TCR beta libraries were prepared by quantitative 5'-RACE with molecular barcodes. The paper's processing steps were these. A new computational method, built on a probabilistic model of VDJ rearrangement, was used to identify disease-linked TCR variants. TCRdb trimmed public reads at Q25 via fastp, called clones via MiXCR and kept in-frame beta chains. CDR3 protein sequences are deduplicated, and each keeps its most common genes and DNA. None of the V and J calls come from the authors' own analysis; TCRdb made them. The sample profile shows hundreds of thousands of distinct CDR3 sequences; about 13% of them were found once. Approximately 6.2% of the sample goes to the ten largest clones. The receptor's source is a male donor with ankylosing spondylitis. Sequencing was carried out using blood, either unsorted or a sorted T cell fraction (not recorded which).

CDR3 loop: CSVLAANTGELFF. The sequence in DNA is TGCAGCGTACTCGCGGCGAACACCGGGGAGCTGTTTTTT. The sequence joins TRBV29-1 to TRBJ2-2, with the D segment identity uncertain. Its CDR3 holds 13 amino acids, cysteine through phenylalanine. Only the CDR3 part of the read is kept: 39 bases, read in frame from the first base. The CDR1 and CDR2 encoded by the germline V gene are SQVTM and ANQGSEA. Trimming takes 6 bases from V and 0 bases from J, and the germline ends sit 8 bases apart.